This TCR beta chain was sequenced during a study of blood T cell repertoires in COVID-19. Across the whole study: COVID-19 samples collected from the United States, Italy and Spain covered acute and convalescent phases.

Sequencing was performed with immunoSEQ multiplex PCR; in TCRdb, only in-frame clones are kept and a portion is missing. This sample has fewer than 150,000 clones; approximately 83% occur once, and the top ten carry less than 9.5%. The germline V and J ends were trimmed by 4 bases and 2 bases, with 9 bases remaining between them. This CDR3 has 13 residues. This sequence originates from a human donor in a cohort sampled during active COVID-19. Material for sequencing was peripheral blood. V usage is TRBV12-3 or TRBV12-4 and J usage is TRBJ2-7, with TRBD1 as a possible D gene (6 bases). The CDR3 reads CASSSRDTYEQYF. The CDR3, as DNA: TGTGCCAGCAGTTCCCGGGACACCTACGAGCAGTACTTC.